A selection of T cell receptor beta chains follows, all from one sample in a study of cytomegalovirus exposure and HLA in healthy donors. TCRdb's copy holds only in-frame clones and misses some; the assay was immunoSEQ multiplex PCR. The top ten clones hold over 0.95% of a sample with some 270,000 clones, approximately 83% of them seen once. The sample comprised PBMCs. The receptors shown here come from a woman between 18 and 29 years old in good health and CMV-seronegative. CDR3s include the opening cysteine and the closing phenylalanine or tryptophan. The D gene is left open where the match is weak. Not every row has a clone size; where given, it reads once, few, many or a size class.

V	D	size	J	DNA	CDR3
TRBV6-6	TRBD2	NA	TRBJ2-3	TGTGCCAGCAGTCTACATCTAGCGGGAGGTATAGATACGCAGTATTTT	CASSLHLAGGIDTQYF
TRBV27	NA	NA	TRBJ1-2	TGTGCCATAGGGGAAGGTCTCAACTATGGCTACACCTTC	CAIGEGLNYGYTF
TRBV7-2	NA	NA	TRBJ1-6	TGTGCCAGCAGCCCCAACACCTTTAGGGGAACCCTCCACTTT	CASSPNTFRGTLHF
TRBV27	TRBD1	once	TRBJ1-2	TGTGCCAGCAGTTTATCCGGGACAGTAGCAAACTATGGCTACACCTTC	CASSLSGTVANYGYTF
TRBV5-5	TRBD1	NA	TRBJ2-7	TGTGCCAGCAGTGGACAGGGAGGCTCCTACGAGCAGTACTTC	CASSGQGGSYEQYF
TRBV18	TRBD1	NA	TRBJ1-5	TGTGCCAGCTCACCCGAACAGGGGGGCAATCAGCCCCAGCATTTT	CASSPEQGGNQPQHF
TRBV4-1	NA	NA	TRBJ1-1	TGCGCCAGCAGCGAAGGGACCAGGGACACTGAAGCTTTCTTT	CASSEGTRDTEAFF
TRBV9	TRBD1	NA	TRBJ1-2	TGTGCCAGCAGCGACGGGACAGGGACGGCCTATGGCTACACCTTC	CASSDGTGTAYGYTF
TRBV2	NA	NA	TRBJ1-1	TGTGCCAGCAGCGCCCGAGACACTGAAGCTTTCTTT	CASSARDTEAFF
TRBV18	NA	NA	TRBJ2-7	TGTGCCAGCTCACCAGCAGGGCAGTCCTACGAGCAGTACTTC	CASSPAGQSYEQYF
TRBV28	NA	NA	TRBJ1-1	TGTGCCAGCAGTTTTTGGAAATCGGGCACTGAAGCTTTCTTT	CASSFWKSGTEAFF
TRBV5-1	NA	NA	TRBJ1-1	TGCGCCAGCAGCTTGGCACAGGCTTCAATGAACACTGAAGCTTTCTTT	CASSLAQASMNTEAFF
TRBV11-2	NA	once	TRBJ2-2	TGTGCCAGCAGCTTAGGAATCCTAGCCTCCACCGGGGAGCTGTTTTTT	CASSLGILASTGELFF
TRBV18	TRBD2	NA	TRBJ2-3	TGTGCCAGCTCACGCGCTAGCGGGAACACAGATACGCAGTATTTT	CASSRASGNTDTQYF
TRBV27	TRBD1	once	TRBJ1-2	TGTGCCAGCAGTCGGGACAGGGGGTGGGAGGGCTACACCTTC	CASSRDRGWEGYTF
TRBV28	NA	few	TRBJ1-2	TGTGCCACCAATCTAGGGGGAGGCTACACCTTC	CATNLGGGYTF
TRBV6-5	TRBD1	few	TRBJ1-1	TGTGCCAGCAGAGGACAGGGGGCCGGGAACACTGAAGCTTTCTTT	CASRGQGAGNTEAFF
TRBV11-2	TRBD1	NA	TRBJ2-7	TGTGCCAGCAGCTTAGGAGGTACAGGGGTTCCCTACGAGCAGTACTTC	CASSLGGTGVPYEQYF
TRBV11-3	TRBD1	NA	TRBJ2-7	TGTGCCAGCAGCTTAGGGACAGGGGGCGACATTTACGAGCAGTACTTC	CASSLGTGGDIYEQYF
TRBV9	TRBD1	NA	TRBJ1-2	TGTGCCAGCAGCGGCCCGGACAGGATTATTAGTGGCTACACCTTC	CASSGPDRIISGYTF
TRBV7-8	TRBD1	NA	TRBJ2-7	TGTGCCAGCAGCCCCAGACAGGGGGCTAGGGAGCAGTACTTC	CASSPRQGAREQYF
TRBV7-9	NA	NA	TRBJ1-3	TGTGCCAGCAGCCTCGACAGTTATGGAAACACCATATATTTT	CASSLDSYGNTIYF
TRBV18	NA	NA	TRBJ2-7	TGTGCCAGCTCATCCGGGACACTCTACGAGCAGTACTTC	CASSSGTLYEQYF
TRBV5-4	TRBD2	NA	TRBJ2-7	TGTGCCAGCAGCGAAGCGGGAGGGTCCCCCTTTACCTACGAGCAGTACTTC	CASSEAGGSPFTYEQYF
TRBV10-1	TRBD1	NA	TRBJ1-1	TGCGCCAGCAGAGGACAGGGGAGCCCTGAAGCTTTCTTT	CASRGQGSPEAFF
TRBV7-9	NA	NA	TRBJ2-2	TGTGCCAGCAGCTTAATTGGGACTTCCGGCCCCGGGGAGCTGTTTTTT	CASSLIGTSGPGELFF
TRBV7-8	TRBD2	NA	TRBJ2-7	TGTGCCAGCAGCTTAACGGTAGCGGGAGTCAGGGAGCAGTACTTC	CASSLTVAGVREQYF
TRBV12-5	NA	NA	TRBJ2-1	NA	CASGLVGAGSGFWLF
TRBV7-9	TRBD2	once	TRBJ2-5	TGTGCCAGCAGCCCCTGGCGGGTAGCGGGGGGTCAAGAGACCCAGTACTTC	CASSPWRVAGGQETQYF
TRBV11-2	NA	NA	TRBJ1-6	TGTGCCAGCAGCTTAAGCAGGGTGGTTAATTCACCCCTCCACTTT	CASSLSRVVNSPLHF
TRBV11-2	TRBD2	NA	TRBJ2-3	TGTGCCAGCAGCTTAGGGACTAGCGGGGGCACAGATACGCAGTATTTT	CASSLGTSGGTDTQYF
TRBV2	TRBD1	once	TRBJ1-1	TGTGCCACCCCGGGACAGGGGGCCGGGAACACTGAAGCTTTCTTT	CATPGQGAGNTEAFF
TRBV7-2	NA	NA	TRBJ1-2	TGTGCCAGCAGCTCCCTCTTCGGCTACACCTTC	CASSSLFGYTF
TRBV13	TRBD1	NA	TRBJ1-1	TGTGCCAGCAGCCAGGAGACAGGGTTGTTCACTGAAGCTTTCTTT	CASSQETGLFTEAFF
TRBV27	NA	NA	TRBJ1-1	TGTGCCAGCAGTTGGCGGGGATACACTGAAGCTTTCTTT	CASSWRGYTEAFF
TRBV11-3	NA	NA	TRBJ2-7	TGTGCCAGCAGCCCCACCGGGACAAGGGGCTACGAGCAGTACTTC	CASSPTGTRGYEQYF
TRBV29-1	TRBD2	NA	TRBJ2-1	TGCAGCGCCGAACTAGCGGGAGGGATTAATGAGCAGTTCTTC	CSAELAGGINEQFF
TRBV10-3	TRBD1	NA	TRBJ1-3	TGTGCCATCAGTGGCCGCAGGGGACAGATTGGAAACACCATATATTTT	CAISGRRGQIGNTIYF
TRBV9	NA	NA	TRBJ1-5	TGTGCCAGCAGCGTACGACGGAGATTTACCCAGCATTTT	CASSVRRRFTQHF
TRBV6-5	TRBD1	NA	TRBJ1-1	TGTGCCAGCAGTTACTTCGACAGGGCCGATCACACTGAAGCTTTCTTT	CASSYFDRADHTEAFF
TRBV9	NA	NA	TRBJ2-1	TGTGCCAGCAGCGTAGGAAGGGCGGGGAATGAGCAGTTCTTC	CASSVGRAGNEQFF
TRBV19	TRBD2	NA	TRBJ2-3	TGTGCCACTAACCCCCGGGGGGATAACACAGATACGCAGTATTTT	CATNPRGDNTDTQYF
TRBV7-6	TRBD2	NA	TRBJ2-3	TGTGCCAGCAGCTCGGGAGGGGGGCGGACAGATACGCAGTATTTT	CASSSGGGRTDTQYF
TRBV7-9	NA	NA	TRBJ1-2	TGTGCCACCGAACCGGCAGGGAATAACTATGGCTACACCTTC	CATEPAGNNYGYTF
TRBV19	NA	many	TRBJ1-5	TGTGCCAGTAGACAGCAGGGTCAGCCCCAGCATTTT	CASRQQGQPQHF
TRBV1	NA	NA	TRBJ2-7	TGCACCAGCAGCCCACCGAGGACAGGGGGAAACGAGCAGTACTTC	CTSSPPRTGGNEQYF
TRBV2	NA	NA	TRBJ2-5	TGTGCCAGCCGGGGGGCGTATCAAGAGACCCAGTACTTC	CASRGAYQETQYF
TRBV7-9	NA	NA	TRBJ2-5	TGTGCCAGCAGCTTAGCGCGTGGAGTCCAAGAGACCCAGTACTTC	CASSLARGVQETQYF
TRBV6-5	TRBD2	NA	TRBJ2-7	TGTGCCAGCAGTTACTCGACTAGCGGGAGTTCCTACGAGCAGTACTTC	CASSYSTSGSSYEQYF
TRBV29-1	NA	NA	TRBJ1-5	TGCAGCGTTGTACAGGGATGGGATCAGCCCCAGCATTTT	CSVVQGWDQPQHF
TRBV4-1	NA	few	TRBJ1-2	TGCGCCAGCAGCCAAGACGAGGGTCGCGGGGTAAACTATGGCTACACCTTC	CASSQDEGRGVNYGYTF
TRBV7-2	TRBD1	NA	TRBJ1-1	TGTGCCAGCACCCCGGACAGGGAAGCTTTCTTT	CASTPDREAFF
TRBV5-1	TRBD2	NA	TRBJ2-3	TGCGCCAGCAGCCAAGGGACTAGTGGCACAGATACGCAGTATTTT	CASSQGTSGTDTQYF
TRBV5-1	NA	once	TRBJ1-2	TGCGCCAGCAGCTTGGTAGCATTTAACTATGGCTACACCTTC	CASSLVAFNYGYTF
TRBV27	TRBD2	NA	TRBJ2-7	TGTGCCAGCAGTTTAGGGACTAGCGGGAAAAACGAGCAGTACTTC	CASSLGTSGKNEQYF
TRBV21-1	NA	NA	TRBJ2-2	TGTGCCAGCAGCCCAACCGGGGAGCTGTTTTTT	CASSPTGELFF
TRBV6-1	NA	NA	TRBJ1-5	TGTGCCAGCAGTGAAAAGGGGCGCTGGCTAAATCAGCCCCAGCATTTT	CASSEKGRWLNQPQHF
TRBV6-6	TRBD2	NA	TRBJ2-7	TGTGCCAGCAGTTACGAATCTAGCGGGGGGAACGAGCAGTACTTC	CASSYESSGGNEQYF